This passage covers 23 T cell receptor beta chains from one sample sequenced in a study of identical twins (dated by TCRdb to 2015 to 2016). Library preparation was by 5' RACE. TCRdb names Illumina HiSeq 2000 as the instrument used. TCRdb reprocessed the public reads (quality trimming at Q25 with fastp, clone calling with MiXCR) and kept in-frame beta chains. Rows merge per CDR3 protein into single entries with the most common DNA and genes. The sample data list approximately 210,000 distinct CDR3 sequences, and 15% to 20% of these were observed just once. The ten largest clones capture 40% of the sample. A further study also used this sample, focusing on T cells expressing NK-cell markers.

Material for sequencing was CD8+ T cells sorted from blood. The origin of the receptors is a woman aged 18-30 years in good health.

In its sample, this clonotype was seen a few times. The DNA for the CDR3 is TGCAGTGCCACTACAGGGTACTATGGCTACACCTTC. Amino acid sequence: CSATTGYYGYTF. V usage is TRBV20-1 and J usage is TRBJ1-2; D perhaps matches TRBD1 (6 bases). Trimming took off 6 bases at V and 3 bases at J, with 11 bases between the two ends. Germline-derived CDR1 and CDR2 are DFQATT and SNEGSKA (reference sequence). CDR3 size: 12 residues.

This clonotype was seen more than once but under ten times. The CDR3 is CSARQLAGGDTQYF. In nucleotides, the CDR3 is TGCAGTGCTAGACAACTAGCGGGAGGAGATACGCAGTATTTT. The chain joins TRBV20-1 to TRBJ2-3; 12 nucleotides agree with TRBD2. The CDR3 is made up of 14 amino acids. J gave up 5 bases and V 2 bases, and 2 bases lay outside the gene matches. The germline CDR1 and CDR2 sequences are DFQATT and SNEGSKA (reference sequence).

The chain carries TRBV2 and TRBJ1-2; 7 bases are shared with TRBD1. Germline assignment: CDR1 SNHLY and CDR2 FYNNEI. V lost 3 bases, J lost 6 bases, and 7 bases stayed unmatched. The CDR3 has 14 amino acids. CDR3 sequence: CASSDPRGINGYTF. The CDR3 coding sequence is TGTGCCAGCAGTGATCCCAGGGGGATAAATGGCTACACCTTC.

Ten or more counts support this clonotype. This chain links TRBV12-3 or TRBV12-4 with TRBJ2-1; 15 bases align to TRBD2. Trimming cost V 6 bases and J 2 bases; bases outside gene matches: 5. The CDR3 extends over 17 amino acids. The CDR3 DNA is TGTGCCAGCAGAGGACTAGCGGGAGGGCATACCTACAATGAGCAGTTCTTC. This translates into CASRGLAGGHTYNEQFF.

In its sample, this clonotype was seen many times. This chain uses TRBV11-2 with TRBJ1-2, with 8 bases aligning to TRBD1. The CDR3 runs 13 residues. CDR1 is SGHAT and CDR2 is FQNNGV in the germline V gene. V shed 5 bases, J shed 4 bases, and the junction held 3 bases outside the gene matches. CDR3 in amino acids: CASSLGTGYGYTF. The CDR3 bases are TGTGCCAGCAGCCTCGGGACAGGCTATGGCTACACCTTC.

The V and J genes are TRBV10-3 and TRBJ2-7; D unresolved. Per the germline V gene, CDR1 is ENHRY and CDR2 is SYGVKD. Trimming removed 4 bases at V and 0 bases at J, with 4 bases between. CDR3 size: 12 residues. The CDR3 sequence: CAISADSYEQYF. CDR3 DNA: TGTGCCATCAGTGCCGACTCCTACGAGCAGTACTTC.

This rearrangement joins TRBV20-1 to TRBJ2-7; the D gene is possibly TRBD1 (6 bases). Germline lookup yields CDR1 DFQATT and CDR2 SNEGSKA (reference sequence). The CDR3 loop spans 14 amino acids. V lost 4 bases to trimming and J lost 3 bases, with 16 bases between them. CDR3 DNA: TGCAGTGCTACATCCGGGACACGGTACTACGAGCAGTACTTC. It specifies CSATSGTRYYEQYF.

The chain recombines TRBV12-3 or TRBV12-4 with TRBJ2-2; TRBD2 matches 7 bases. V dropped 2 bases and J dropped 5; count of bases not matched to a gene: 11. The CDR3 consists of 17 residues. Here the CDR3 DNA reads TGTGCCAGCAGTTTATTAGGGACTACCTTCGGAACCGGGGAGCTGTTTTTT. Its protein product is CASSLLGTTFGTGELFF.

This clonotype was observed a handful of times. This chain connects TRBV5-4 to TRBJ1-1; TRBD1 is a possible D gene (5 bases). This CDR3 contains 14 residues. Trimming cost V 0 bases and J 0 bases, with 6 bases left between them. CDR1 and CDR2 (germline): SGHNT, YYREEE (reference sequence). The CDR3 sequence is CASSLGQMNTEAFF. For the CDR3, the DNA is TGTGCCAGCAGCTTGGGACAGATGAACACTGAAGCTTTCTTT.

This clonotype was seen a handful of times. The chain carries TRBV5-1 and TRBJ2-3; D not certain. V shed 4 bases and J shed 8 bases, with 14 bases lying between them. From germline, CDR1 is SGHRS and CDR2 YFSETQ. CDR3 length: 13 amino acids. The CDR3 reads CASSARSALTQYF. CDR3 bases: TGCGCCAGCAGCGCTAGGAGTGCGCTTACGCAGTATTTT.

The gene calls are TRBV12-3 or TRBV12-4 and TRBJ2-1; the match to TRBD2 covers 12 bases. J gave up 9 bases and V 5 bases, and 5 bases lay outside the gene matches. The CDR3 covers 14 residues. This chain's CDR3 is CASSPSGRAPEQFF. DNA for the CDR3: TGTGCCAGCAGTCCTAGCGGGAGGGCCCCTGAGCAGTTCTTC.

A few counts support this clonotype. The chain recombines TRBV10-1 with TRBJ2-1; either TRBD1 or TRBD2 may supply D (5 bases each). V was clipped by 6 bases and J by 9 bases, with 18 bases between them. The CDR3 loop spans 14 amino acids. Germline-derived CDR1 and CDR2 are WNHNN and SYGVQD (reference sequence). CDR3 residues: CASSEGTLNGEQFF. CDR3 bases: TGCGCCAGCAGCGAGGGGACCCTAAATGGTGAGCAGTTCTTC.

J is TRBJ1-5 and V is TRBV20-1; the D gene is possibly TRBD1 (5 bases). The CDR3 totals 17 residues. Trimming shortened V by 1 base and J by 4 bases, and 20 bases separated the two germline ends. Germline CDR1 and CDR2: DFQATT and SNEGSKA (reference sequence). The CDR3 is CSARGTSSQGGNQPQHF. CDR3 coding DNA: TGCAGTGCTAGAGGAACGTCAAGCCAGGGAGGTAATCAGCCCCAGCATTTT.

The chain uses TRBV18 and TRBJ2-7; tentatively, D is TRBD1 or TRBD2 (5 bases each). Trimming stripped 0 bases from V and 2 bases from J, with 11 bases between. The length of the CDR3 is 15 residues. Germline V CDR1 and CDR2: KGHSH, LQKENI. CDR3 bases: TGTGCCAGCTCACCACCGGAAAGGGGACCCTACGAGCAGTACTTC. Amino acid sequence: CASSPPERGPYEQYF.

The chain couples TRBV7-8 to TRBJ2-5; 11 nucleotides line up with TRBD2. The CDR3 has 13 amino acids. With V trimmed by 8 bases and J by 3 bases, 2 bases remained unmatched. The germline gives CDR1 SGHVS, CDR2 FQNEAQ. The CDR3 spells CASLAGGEETQYF. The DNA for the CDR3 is TGTGCCAGCCTAGCGGGAGGCGAAGAGACCCAGTACTTC.

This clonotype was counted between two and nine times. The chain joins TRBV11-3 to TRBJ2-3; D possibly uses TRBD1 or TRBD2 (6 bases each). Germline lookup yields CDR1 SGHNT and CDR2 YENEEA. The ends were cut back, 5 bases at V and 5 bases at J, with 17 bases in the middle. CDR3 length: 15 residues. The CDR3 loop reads CASSQRGPEGDTQYF. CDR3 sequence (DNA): TGTGCCAGCAGCCAACGGGGGCCGGAGGGAGATACGCAGTATTTT.

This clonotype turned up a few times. CDR3: CASSVGDSPYEQYF. In DNA, the CDR3 is TGTGCCAGCAGCGTCGGGGACAGTCCCTACGAGCAGTACTTC. The chain combines TRBV9 with TRBJ2-7, with 7 bases identical to TRBD1. The V and J ends lost 2 bases and 2 bases, in that order; junction bases with no gene match: 4. The CDR3 consists of 14 residues. Germline V gene data show CDR1 as SGDLS and CDR2 as YYNGEE.

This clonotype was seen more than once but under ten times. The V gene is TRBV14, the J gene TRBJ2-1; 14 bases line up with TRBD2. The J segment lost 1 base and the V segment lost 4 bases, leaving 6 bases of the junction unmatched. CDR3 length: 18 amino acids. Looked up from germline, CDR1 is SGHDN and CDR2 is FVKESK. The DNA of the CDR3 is TGTGCCAGCAGCCCTGGGACTAGCGGGAGAAGGTCCTACAATGAGCAGTTCTTC. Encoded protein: CASSPGTSGRRSYNEQFF.

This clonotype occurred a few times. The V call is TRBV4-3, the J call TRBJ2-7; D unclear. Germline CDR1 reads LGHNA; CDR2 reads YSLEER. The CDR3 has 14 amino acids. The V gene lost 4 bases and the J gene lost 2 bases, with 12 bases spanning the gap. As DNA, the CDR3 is TGCGCCAGCAGCCTCTTTCCCGTGGCCTACGAGCAGTACTTC. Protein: CASSLFPVAYEQYF.

The CDR3 coding sequence is TGTGCCAGCAGCCGGGGACTAGCGGGTCGTTGGGATACGCAGTATTTT. It codes for CASSRGLAGRWDTQYF. The genes are TRBV3-1 and TRBJ2-3, with 12 bases matching TRBD2. CDR1 LGHDT and CDR2 YNNKEL come from the germline V gene (reference sequence). Trimming cost V 4 bases and J 6 bases; bases outside gene matches: 8. This CDR3 spans 16 amino acids.

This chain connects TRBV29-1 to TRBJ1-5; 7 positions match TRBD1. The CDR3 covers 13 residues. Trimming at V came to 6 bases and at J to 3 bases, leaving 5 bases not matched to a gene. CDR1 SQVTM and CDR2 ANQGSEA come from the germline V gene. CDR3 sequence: CSVLTGYNQPQHF. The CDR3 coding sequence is TGCAGCGTCCTGACAGGGTACAATCAGCCCCAGCATTTT.

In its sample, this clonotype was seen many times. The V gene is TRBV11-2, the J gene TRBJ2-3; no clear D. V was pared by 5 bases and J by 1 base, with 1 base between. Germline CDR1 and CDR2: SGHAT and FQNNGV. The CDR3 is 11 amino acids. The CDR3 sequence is CASSRTDTQYF. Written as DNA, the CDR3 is TGTGCCAGCAGCCGCACAGATACGCAGTATTTT.

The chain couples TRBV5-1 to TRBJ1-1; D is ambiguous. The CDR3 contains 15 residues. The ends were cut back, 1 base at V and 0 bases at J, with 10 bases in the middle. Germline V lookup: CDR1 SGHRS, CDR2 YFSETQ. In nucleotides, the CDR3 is TGCGCCAGCAGCTTGTCCCCGGGAATGAACACTGAAGCTTTCTTT. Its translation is CASSLSPGMNTEAFF.